This T cell receptor (beta chain) came from a study of T cell responses to AZD1222 COVID-19 vaccine. Broader study findings: Repertoire sampling happened only post peak T cell response. A mostly white British donor set with more females was recruited, and clonal diversity was possibly underestimated. Just five or six AZD1222 recipients tested seropositive at baseline. Among vaccine-associated CD4 TCRs, coverage spanned spike, with dominance at 160-218 and 743-854.

The V gene's germline CDR1 is KGHSH and CDR2 LQKENI. Both ends counted, the CDR3 spans 19 residues. Assay: immunoSEQ multiplex PCR; the TCRdb copy retains only in-frame clones and omits some. The top ten clones hold approximately 1% of a sample with 200,000 or so clones, approximately 95% of them seen once. To note about this clone: Its specificity is unknown. It is unclear where the CDR3 begins or ends on the DNA, so no DNA is shown, and the CDR3 is as TCRdb lists it.

The TCR comes from an adult who received the AZD1222 COVID-19 vaccine. The chain uses TRBV18 and TRBJ2-2; TRBD2 is the table's D call and was not checked against the DNA. The input for sequencing was peripheral blood, taken 28 days after the second AZD1222 dose. The CDR3 loop is CASDALGLAGAVGPGELFF.